This T cell receptor (beta chain) comes out of a study of early T cells in non-severe SARS-CoV-2 infection. Study information: From unsorted whole blood, bulk RNA was sequenced, and the chains remained unpaired. General study results and limits: There was a bias toward anti-spike CD8 responses in VDJdb matching, which missed private and CD4 specificities.

Individual cDNA molecules received unique molecular identifiers. TCRdb reanalysed the 5' RACE reads using MiXCR and keeps one entry per CDR3 protein. Of over 100,000 distinct CDR3 sequences in the sample, under 15% are singletons; the top ten hold about 6%. Between the trimmed V and J ends, which lost 6 bases and 5 bases, there was a span of 16 bases. Germline CDR1 DFQATT, CDR2 SNEGSKA (reference sequence). The CDR3 runs 13 residues. This clonotype has a handful of counts. As yet, its antigen is unknown. The J gene is TRBJ2-5, the V gene TRBV20-1; either TRBD1 or TRBD2 may supply D (6 bases each). This receptor was taken from an adult who was a healthcare worker with PCR-confirmed SARS-CoV-2 infection or an uninfected control (not recorded which). Sequencing used whole blood. CDR3: CSARITGRETQYF. The CDR3 coding sequence is TGCAGTGCCCGAATTACAGGGAGGGAGACCCAGTACTTC.